The 4 T cell receptor beta chains given below trace back to one sample, sequenced in a study of T cell responses to AZD1222 COVID-19 vaccine. Clones were sequenced by immunoSEQ multiplex PCR, and TCRdb holds only the in-frame ones, with some missing. In the table there are some 170,000 clones, roughly 90% of which are singletons. The sequenced sample was peripheral blood, obtained 28 days after the second AZD1222 dose. These receptors originate from an adult who received the AZD1222 COVID-19 vaccine.

V and J are TRBV2 and TRBJ2-3, with D tentatively TRBD2 (5 bases). Between the trimmed V and J ends, which lost 11 bases and 6 bases, there was a span of 15 bases. Germline V gives CDR1 SNHLY, CDR2 FYNNEI. This CDR3 is built from 12 residues. CDR3 bases: TGTGCCGGAAAATACTCGGGGGATACGCAGTATTTT. This gives the protein CAGKYSGDTQYF.

The V and J genes are TRBV19 and TRBJ1-5, with TRBD1 as a possible D gene (6 bases). From germline, CDR1 is LNHDA and CDR2 SQIVND (reference sequence). Trimming removed 4 bases from V and 2 bases from J, with 18 bases in between. The CDR3 contains 17 residues. CDR3 nucleotide sequence: TGTGCCAGTAGTAACGAGTTGGGGGGGCGCGGCAATCAGCCCCAGCATTTT. Residues: CASSNELGGRGNQPQHF.

The chain recombines TRBV18 with TRBJ1-2; 9 bases are shared with TRBD1. Germline V gene sequence: CDR1 KGHSH, CDR2 LQKENI. Losses at the gene ends were 0 bases for V and 7 bases for J; bases not matched to a gene: 6. CDR3 length: 15 amino acids. CDR3 in DNA: TGTGCCAGCTCACCACCGGGGGACAGGGTGCTTGGCTACACCTTC. Residues: CASSPPGDRVLGYTF.

This clone was seen a single time. V and J are TRBV11-2 and TRBJ1-4, with D perhaps TRBD1 (5 bases). CDR3 size: 13 residues. The germline CDR1 and CDR2 sequences are SGHAT and FQNNGV. The V gene lost 1 base and the J gene lost 12 bases, with 12 bases spanning the gap. CDR3 sequence reads: CASSLADIRELFF. CDR3 in DNA: TGTGCCAGCAGCTTAGCCGACATCAGGGAACTGTTTTTT.